The subject of this entry is one TCR beta chain. This CDR3 is built from 15 residues. The germline V gene has CDR1 MDHEN and CDR2 SYDVKM. J gave up 7 bases and V 5 bases, and 8 bases lay outside the gene matches. The data were obtained in a study of T-cell memory formation after mild COVID-19. TCRdb re-called the 5' RACE reads with MiXCR, one entry per CDR3 protein. The profile shows roughly 300,000 distinct CDR3 sequences, roughly 15% of them singletons. The sequence came from a young man who had mild COVID-19 (a few samples of this study predate the infection). Cell type and time point are not known. This chain uses TRBV28 with TRBJ1-4, with 9 bases matching TRBD1. Sequencing input: PBMCs or a T cell subset sorted from them (not recorded which). DNA for the CDR3: TGTGCCAGCAGTCCCGGGACAGGGAAAGGTGAAAAACTGTTTTTT. Its translation is CASSPGTGKGEKLFF.